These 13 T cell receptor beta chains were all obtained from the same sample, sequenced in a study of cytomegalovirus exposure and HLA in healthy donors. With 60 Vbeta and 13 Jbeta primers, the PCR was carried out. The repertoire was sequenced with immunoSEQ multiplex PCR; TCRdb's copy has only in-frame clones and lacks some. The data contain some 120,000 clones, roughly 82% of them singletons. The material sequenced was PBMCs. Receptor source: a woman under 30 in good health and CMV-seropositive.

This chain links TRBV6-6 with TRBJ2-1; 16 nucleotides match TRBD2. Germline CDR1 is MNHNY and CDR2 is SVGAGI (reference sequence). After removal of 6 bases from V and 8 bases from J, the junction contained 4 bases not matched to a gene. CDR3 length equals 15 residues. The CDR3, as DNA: TGTGCCAGCAGGCCGGGACTAGCGGGGGGGCATGAGCAGTTCTTC. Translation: CASRPGLAGGHEQFF.

CDR3 sequence (DNA): TGTGCCAGCACCCGAGCCTCCTACAATGAGCAGTTCTTC. Translated, it gives CASTRASYNEQFF. This chain uses TRBV2 with TRBJ2-1; D is unresolved. The CDR3 totals 13 residues. V was clipped by 7 bases and J by 0 bases, with 7 bases between them. Germline-derived CDR1 and CDR2 are SNHLY and FYNNEI.

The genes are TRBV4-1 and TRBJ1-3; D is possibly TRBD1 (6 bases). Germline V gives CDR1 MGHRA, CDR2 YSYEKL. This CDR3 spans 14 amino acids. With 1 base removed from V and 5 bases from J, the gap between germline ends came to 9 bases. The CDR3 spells CASSQVTGRNTIYF. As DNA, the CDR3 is TGCGCCAGCAGCCAAGTAACAGGGAGAAACACCATATATTTT.

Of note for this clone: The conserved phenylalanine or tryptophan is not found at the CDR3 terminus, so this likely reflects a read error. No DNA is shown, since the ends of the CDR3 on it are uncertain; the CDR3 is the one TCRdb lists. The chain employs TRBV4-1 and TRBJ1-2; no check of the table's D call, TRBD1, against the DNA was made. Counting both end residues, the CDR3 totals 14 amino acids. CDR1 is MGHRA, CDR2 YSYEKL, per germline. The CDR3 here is CASSYRKGQGPFGI.

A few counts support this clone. In nucleotides, the CDR3 is TGTGCCAGCAGCCAAGTTTGGGCAGCTCAAGAGACCCAGTACTTC. It translates to CASSQVWAAQETQYF. The rearrangement uses TRBV14 and TRBJ2-5, with D hard to call. Germline V gene data show CDR1 as SGHDN and CDR2 as FVKESK. The V end lost 1 base, the J end lost 2 bases, and 11 bases lay between the germline ends. The CDR3 runs 15 residues.

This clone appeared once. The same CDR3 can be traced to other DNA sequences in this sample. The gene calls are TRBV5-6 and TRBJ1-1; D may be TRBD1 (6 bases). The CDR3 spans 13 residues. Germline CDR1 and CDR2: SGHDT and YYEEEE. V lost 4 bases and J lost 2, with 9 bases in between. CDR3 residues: CASSLDRNTEAFF. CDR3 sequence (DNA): TGTGCCAGCAGCCTGGACAGAAACACTGAAGCTTTCTTT.

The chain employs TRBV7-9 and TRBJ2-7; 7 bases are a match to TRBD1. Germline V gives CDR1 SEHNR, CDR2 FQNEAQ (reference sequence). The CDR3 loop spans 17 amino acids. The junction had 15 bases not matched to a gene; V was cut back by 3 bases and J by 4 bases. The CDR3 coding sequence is TGTGCCAGCAGCTTTCCGCCCTCCGGGACAGCCCAATACGAGCAGTACTTC. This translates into CASSFPPSGTAQYEQYF.

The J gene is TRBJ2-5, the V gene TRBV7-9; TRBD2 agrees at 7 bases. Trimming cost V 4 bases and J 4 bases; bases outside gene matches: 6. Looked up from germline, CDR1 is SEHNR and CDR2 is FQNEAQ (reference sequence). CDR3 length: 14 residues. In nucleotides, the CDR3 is TGTGCCAGCAGCTCCCAAGCGGGGAGAGAGACCCAGTACTTC. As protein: CASSSQAGRETQYF.

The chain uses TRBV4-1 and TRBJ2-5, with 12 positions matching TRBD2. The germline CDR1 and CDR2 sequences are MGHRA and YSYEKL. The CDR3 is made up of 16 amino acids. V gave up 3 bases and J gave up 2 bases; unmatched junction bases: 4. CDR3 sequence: CASSHPSGGVQETQYF. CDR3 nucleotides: TGCGCCAGCAGCCACCCTAGCGGGGGGGTACAAGAGACCCAGTACTTC.

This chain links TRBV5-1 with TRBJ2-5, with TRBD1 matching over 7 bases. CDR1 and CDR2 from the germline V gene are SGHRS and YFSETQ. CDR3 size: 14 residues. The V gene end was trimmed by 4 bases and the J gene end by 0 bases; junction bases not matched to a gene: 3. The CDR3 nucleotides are TGCGCCAGCAGCCCTGGACAGGACCAAGAGACCCAGTACTTC. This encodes CASSPGQDQETQYF.

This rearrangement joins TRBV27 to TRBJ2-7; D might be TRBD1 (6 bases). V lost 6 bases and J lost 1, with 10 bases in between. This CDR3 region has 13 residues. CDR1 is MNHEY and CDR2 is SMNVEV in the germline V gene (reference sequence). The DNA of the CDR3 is TGTGCCAGCAGCCAAGGACAGTCCTACGAGCAGTACTTC. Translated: CASSQGQSYEQYF.

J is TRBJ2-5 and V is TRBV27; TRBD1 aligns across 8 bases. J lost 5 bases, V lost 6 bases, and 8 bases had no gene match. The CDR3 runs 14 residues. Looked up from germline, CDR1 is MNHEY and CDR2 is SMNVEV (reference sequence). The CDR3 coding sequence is TGTGCCAGCAGCCGGACAGGGACCTACGAGACCCAGTACTTC. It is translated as CASSRTGTYETQYF.

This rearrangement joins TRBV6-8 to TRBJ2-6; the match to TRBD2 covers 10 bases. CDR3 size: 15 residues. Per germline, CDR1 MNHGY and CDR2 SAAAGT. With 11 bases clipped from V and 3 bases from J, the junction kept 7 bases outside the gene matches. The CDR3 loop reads CACGIAGGGANVLTF. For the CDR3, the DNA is TGTGCCTGTGGGATAGCGGGGGGTGGGGCCAACGTCCTGACTTTC.